This T cell receptor beta chain emerged from a study of CD4+ T cells in melanoma. To note about this clone: No antigen is known for it.

Here immunoSEQ multiplex PCR was the method, and the copy in TCRdb shows in-frame clones only, minus some. The table includes about 120,000 clones, around 93% detected once. Germline values: CDR1 SGHTA, CDR2 FQGNSA. CDR3 length equals 15 residues. V shed 0 bases and J shed 1 base, with 9 bases lying between them. General study points: Reportedly, melanoma neoantigen-specific CD4+ T cells showed varied differentiation states. CD8+ T cell, macrophage and B cell function reportedly correlated with neoantigen-specific CD4+ T cells.

Sequencing was done on a sample of peripheral blood. The TCR originated in a human donor with melanoma. The rearrangement links TRBV7-2 to TRBJ1-1; possible D gene TRBD1, 6 bases. The CDR3 reads CASSLAPGENTEAFF. DNA of the CDR3: TGTGCCAGCAGCTTAGCCCCAGGGGAGAACACTGAAGCTTTCTTT.